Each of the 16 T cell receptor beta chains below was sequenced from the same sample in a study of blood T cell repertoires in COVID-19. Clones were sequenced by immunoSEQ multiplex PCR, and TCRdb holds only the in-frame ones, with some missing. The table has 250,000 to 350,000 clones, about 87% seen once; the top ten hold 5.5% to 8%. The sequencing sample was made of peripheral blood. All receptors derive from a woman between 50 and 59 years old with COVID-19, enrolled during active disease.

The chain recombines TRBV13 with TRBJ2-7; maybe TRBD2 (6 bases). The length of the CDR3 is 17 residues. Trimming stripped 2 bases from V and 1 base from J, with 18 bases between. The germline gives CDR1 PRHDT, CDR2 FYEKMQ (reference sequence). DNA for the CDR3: TGTGCCAGCAGCTTAAGCAAGGACTACGAGATATCCTACGAGCAGTACTTC. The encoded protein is CASSLSKDYEISYEQYF.

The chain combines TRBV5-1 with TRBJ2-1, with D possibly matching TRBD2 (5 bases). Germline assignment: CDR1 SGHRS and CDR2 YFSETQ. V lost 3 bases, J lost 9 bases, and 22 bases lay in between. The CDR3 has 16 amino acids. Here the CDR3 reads CASSYGRDVEVREQFF. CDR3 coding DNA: TGCGCCAGCAGCTATGGTCGGGATGTAGAGGTTCGTGAGCAGTTCTTC. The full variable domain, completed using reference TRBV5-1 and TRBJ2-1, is KAGVTQTPRYLIKTRGQQVTLSCSPISGHRSVSWYQQTPGQGLQFLFEYFSETQRNKGNFPGRFSGRQFSNSRSEMNVSTLELGDSALYLCASSYGRDVEVREQFFGPGTRLTVL.

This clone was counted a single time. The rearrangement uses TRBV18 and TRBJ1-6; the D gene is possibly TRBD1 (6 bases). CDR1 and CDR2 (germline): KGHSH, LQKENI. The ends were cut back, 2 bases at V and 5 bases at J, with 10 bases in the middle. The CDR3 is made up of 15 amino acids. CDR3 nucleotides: TGTGCCAGCTCACCAATACAGGGTGATAATTCACCCCTCCACTTT. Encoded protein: CASSPIQGDNSPLHF.

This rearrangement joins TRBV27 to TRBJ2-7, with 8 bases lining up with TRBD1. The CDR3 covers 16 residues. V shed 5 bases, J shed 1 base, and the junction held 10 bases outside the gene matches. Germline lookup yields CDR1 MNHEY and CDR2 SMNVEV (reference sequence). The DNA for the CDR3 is TGTGCCAGCAGTCAAAAAAGCAGGGGGCTTTCCTACGAGCAGTACTTC. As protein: CASSQKSRGLSYEQYF.

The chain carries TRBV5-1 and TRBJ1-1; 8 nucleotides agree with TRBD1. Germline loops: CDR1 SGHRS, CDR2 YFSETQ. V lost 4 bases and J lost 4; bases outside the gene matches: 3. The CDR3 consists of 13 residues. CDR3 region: CASSLTGVTEAFF. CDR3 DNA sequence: TGCGCCAGCAGCCTGACAGGGGTCACTGAAGCTTTCTTT.

The CDR3 coding sequence is TGTGCCAGCAGTGAATATAAGGGGGGGGACTATGGCTACACCTTC. Its translation is CASSEYKGGDYGYTF. This chain joins TRBV25-1 and TRBJ1-2; possibly TRBD1 for D (6 bases). The germline gives CDR1 MGHDK, CDR2 SYGVNS. The CDR3 consists of 15 residues. V lost 0 bases and J lost 3, with 11 bases in between.

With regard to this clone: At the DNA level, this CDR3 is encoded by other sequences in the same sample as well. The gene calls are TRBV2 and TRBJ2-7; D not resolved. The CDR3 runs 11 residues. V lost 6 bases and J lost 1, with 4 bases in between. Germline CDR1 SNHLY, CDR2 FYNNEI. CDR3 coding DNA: TGTGCCAGCAGACTATCCTACGAGCAGTACTTC. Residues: CASRLSYEQYF. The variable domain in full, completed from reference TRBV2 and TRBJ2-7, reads EPEVTQTPSHQVTQMGQEVILRCVPISNHLYFYWYRQILGQKVEFLVSFYNNEISEKSEIFDDQFSVERPDGSNFTLKIRSTKLEDSAMYFCASRLSYEQYFGPGTRLTVT.

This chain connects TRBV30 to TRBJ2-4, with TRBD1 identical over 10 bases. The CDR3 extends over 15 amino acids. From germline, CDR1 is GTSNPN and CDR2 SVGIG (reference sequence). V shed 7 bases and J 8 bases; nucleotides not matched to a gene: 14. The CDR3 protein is CAYTGTGVRADIQYF. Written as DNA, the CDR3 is TGTGCCTACACCGGGACAGGGGTTCGTGCTGACATTCAGTACTTC.

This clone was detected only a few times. CDR3 loop: CASTLGTDNTEAFF. The CDR3 DNA sequence: TGTGCCAGCACCTTGGGGACAGATAACACTGAAGCTTTCTTT. The rearrangement joins TRBV7-8 to TRBJ1-1; 7 nucleotides align to TRBD1. Germline CDR1 reads SGHVS; CDR2 reads FQNEAQ. The CDR3 is made up of 14 amino acids. With V trimmed by 7 bases and J by 2 bases, 7 bases remained unmatched.

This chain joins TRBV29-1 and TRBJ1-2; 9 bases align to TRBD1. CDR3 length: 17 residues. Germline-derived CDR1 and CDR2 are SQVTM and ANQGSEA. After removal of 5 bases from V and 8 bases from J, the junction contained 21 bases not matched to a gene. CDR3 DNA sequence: TGCAGCGTTCTTTTTTTCGCCTCCCGGGACAGGGAGCAGGGCTACACCTTC. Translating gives CSVLFFASRDREQGYTF. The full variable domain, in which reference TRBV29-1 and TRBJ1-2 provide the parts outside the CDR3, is SAVISQKPSRDICQRGTSLTIQCQVDSQVTMMFWYRQQPGQSLTLIATANQGSEATYESGFVIDKFPISRPNLTFSTLTVSNMSPEDSSIYLCSVLFFASRDREQGYTFGSGTRLTVV.

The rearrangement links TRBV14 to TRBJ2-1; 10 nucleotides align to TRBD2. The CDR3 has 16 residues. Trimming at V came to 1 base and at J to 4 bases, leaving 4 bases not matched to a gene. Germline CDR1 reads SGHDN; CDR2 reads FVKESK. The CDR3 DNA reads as TGTGCCAGCAGCCAAGCTAGCGGGAGAGTATACAATGAGCAGTTCTTC. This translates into CASSQASGRVYNEQFF.

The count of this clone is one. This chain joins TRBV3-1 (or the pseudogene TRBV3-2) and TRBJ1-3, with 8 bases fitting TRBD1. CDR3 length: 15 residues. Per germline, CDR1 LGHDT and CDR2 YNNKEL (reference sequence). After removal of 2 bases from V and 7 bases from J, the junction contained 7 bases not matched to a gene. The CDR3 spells CASSQQRQGRNTIYF. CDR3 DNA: TGTGCCAGCAGCCAACAAAGACAGGGGAGGAACACCATATATTTT.

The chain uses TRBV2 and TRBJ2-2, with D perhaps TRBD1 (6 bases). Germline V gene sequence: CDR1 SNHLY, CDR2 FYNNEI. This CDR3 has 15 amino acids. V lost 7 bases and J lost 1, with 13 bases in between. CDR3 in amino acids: CASILTGQNTGELFF. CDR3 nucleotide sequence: TGTGCCAGCATATTGACGGGACAGAACACCGGGGAGCTGTTTTTT. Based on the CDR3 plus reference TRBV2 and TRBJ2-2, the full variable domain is EPEVTQTPSHQVTQMGQEVILRCVPISNHLYFYWYRQILGQKVEFLVSFYNNEISEKSEIFDDQFSVERPDGSNFTLKIRSTKLEDSAMYFCASILTGQNTGELFFGEGSRLTVL.

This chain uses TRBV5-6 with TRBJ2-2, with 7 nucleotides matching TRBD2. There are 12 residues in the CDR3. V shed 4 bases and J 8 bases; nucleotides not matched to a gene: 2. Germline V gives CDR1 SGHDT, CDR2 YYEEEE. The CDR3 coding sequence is TGTGCCAGCAGCACCGGGAGGGGGGAGCTGTTTTTT. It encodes CASSTGRGELFF. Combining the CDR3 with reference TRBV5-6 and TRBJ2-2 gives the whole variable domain DAGVTQSPTHLIKTRGQQVTLRCSPKSGHDTVSWYQQALGQGPQFIFQYYEEEERQRGNFPDRFSGHQFPNYSSELNVNALLLGDSALYLCASSTGRGELFFGEGSRLTVL.

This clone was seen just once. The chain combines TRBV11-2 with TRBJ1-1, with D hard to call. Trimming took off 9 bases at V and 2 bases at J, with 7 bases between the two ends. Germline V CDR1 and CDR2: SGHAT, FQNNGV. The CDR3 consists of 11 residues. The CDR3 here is CASGSNTEAFF. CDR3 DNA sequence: TGTGCCAGTGGGAGTAACACTGAAGCTTTCTTT.

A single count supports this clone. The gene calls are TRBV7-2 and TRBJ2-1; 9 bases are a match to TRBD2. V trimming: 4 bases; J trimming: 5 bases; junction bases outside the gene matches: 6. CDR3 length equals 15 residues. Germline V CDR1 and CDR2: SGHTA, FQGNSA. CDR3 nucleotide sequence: TGTGCCAGCAGCTCCGGGACTAGCATCAACAATGAGCAGTTCTTC. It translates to CASSSGTSINNEQFF.